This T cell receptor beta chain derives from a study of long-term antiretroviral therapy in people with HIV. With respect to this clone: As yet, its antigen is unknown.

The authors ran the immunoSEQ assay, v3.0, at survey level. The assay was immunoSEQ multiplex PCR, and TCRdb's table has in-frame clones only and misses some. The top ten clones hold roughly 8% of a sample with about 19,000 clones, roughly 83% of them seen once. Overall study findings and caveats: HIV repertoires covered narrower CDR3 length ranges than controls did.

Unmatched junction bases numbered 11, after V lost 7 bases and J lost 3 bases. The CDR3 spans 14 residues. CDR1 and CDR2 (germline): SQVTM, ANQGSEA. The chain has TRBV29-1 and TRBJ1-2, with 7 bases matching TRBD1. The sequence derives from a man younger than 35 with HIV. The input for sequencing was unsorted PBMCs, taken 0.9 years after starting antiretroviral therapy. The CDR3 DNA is TGCAGCGCCCAGGGGAGTGGACAGGACTATGGCTACACCTTC. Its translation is CSAQGSGQDYGYTF.